This record covers a single T cell receptor (beta chain). The antigen is undetermined. These data come from a study of post-analysis software for immune sequencing data. Study-wide results and caveats: There were roughly 5 TRBV segments more frequent in patients than controls, and TRBV5-6, TRBV5-1 and TRBV20-1 were among them. Under F measure analysis, samples from one preparation batch co-clustered strongly. In multiple sclerosis, normalized Chao1 diversity was significantly below that of controls.

Libraries were made from TCR beta cDNA, and they carried unique molecular identifiers. TCRdb reprocessed the PCR reads via MiXCR and lists one record per CDR3 protein. This repertoire shows about 770,000 distinct CDR3 sequences, 46% found once; its top ten account for just under 5%. CDR3 length equals 15 residues. With 1 base removed from V and 0 bases from J, the gap between germline ends came to 7 bases. Germline V gene sequence: CDR1 KGHDR, CDR2 SFDVKD. The chain recombines TRBV24-1 with TRBJ2-3; D gene ambiguous. The clonotype was recovered from a girl aged 5-17 years with multiple sclerosis. Sequencing was performed on blood. CDR3 sequence: CATSDFRSSTDTQYF. The CDR3 coding sequence is TGTGCCACCAGTGATTTCCGGTCTAGCACAGATACGCAGTATTTT.